One sample yielded the 24 T cell receptor beta chains listed below, sequenced in a study of T-cell memory formation after mild COVID-19 (dated by TCRdb to about 2021). The library relied on 5' RACE. The sample was run on an Illumina NovaSeq 6000. Using fastp at Q25 and MiXCR, TCRdb reprocessed the public reads and kept productive beta chains. Rows with a matching CDR3 protein are joined into one entry that keeps the most common DNA and genes. This sample lists approximately 300,000 distinct CDR3 sequences; more than 15% were detected once. 20% to 25% of the sample is held by the ten biggest clonotypes. Sequencing was performed on PBMCs or a T cell subset sorted from them (not recorded which). Receptors originate from a man between 18 and 35 years old who had mild COVID-19 (a few samples of this study predate the infection). The sample titles of this study are shuffled in the database, so cell type and time point are left out; the donor was told from shared clones.

The chain uses TRBV14 and TRBJ1-2, with D tentatively TRBD1 (5 bases). In germline, CDR1 is SGHDN, CDR2 FVKESK. Trimming took off 4 bases at V and 4 bases at J, with 16 bases between the two ends. The CDR3 totals 15 residues. CDR3 amino acids: CASSRPGTNPYGYTF. CDR3 DNA: TGTGCCAGCAGCCGGCCGGGGACCAATCCCTATGGCTACACCTTC. The complete variable domain, with remaining parts taken from reference TRBV14 and TRBJ1-2, reads EAGVTQFPSHSVIEKGQTVTLRCDPISGHDNLYWYRRVMGKEIKFLLHFVKESKQDESGMPNNRFLAERTGGTYSTLKVQPAELEDSGVYFCASSRPGTNPYGYTFGSGTRLTVV.

This clonotype was seen a few times. The CDR3 DNA reads TGTGCCAGCAGTTTAAGCGGCAAGCGGGACGTC. Translation gives CASSLSGKRDV. The chain combines TRBV12-3 or TRBV12-4 with TRBJ2-7; D may be TRBD2 (6 bases). This CDR3 is built from 11 residues.

The chain recombines TRBV5-1 with TRBJ2-2; TRBD2 might be the D (6 bases). The CDR3 contains 14 residues. Germline CDR1 and CDR2: SGHRS and YFSETQ. The V and J ends lost 0 bases and 6 bases respectively, with 9 bases between them. CDR3 region: CASSLVSGAGELFF. In DNA, the CDR3 is TGCGCCAGCAGCTTGGTTTCGGGGGCCGGGGAGCTGTTTTTT.

A few counts support this clonotype. The CDR3: CASTPRAGSEGNTIYF. CDR3 sequence (DNA): TGTGCCAGCACCCCGAGGGCTGGGTCCGAAGGAAACACCATATATTTT. The chain has TRBV11-2 and TRBJ1-3, with no clear D. The CDR3 totals 16 residues. V shed 7 bases and J shed 4 bases, with 20 bases lying between them. Germline lookup yields CDR1 SGHAT and CDR2 FQNNGV.

In its sample, this clonotype was seen a few times. In DNA, the CDR3 is TGCAGTGTTGAGGCCCCAACTAATGAAAAACTGTTTTTT. Residues: CSVEAPTNEKLFF. The chain uses TRBV20-1 and TRBJ1-4; D is ambiguous. The CDR3 consists of 13 residues. With 7 bases removed from V and 0 bases from J, the gap between germline ends came to 9 bases. Germline CDR1 is DFQATT and CDR2 is SNEGSKA (reference sequence).

This clonotype has just a few counts. The chain recombines TRBV12-3 or TRBV12-4 with TRBJ2-1; TRBD2 agrees at 8 bases. This CDR3 has 13 residues. V lost 3 bases and J lost 5; bases outside the gene matches: 0. CDR3 sequence: CASSFGRDNEQFF. The CDR3 DNA reads TGTGCCAGCAGTTTCGGGAGGGACAATGAGCAGTTCTTC.

The CDR3, as DNA: TGCGCCAGCAGCGGAACAGGGGGCGACTATGGCTACACCTTC. The encoded protein is CASSGTGGDYGYTF. The V and J genes are TRBV5-1 and TRBJ1-2; 9 nucleotides align to TRBD1. This CDR3 comprises 14 residues. V was clipped by 4 bases and J by 3 bases; unmatched bases: 4. CDR1 is SGHRS and CDR2 is YFSETQ in the germline V gene.

Comments on this clonotype: It is likely a read error, because the conserved phenylalanine at the end of the CDR3 is missing. The chain uses TRBV7-9 and TRBJ2-1, with 9 bases matching TRBD1. The CDR3 has 16 residues. Germline V lookup: CDR1 SEHNR, CDR2 FQNEAQ (reference sequence). With V trimmed by 5 bases and J by 5 bases, 10 bases remained unmatched. CDR3 bases: TGTGCCAGCAGCCTCCCTCCCGGGACAGGGAACAATGAGCAGTTCCTC. Its translation is CASSLPPGTGNNEQFL.

This clonotype has a handful of counts. The CDR3 spells CASSQGDSPRRRYGYTF. The CDR3 DNA reads as TGCGCCAGCAGCCAAGGTGATAGCCCACGGAGAAGGTATGGCTACACCTTC. This chain links TRBV4-1 with TRBJ1-2, with D hard to call. The V end was cut by 1 base, the J end by 5 bases, with 20 bases between. Looked up from germline, CDR1 is MGHRA and CDR2 is YSYEKL. The CDR3 loop spans 17 amino acids.

V usage is TRBV5-1 and J usage is TRBJ1-6, with 8 bases matching TRBD1. Per the germline V gene, CDR1 is SGHRS and CDR2 is YFSETQ. CDR3 length equals 16 residues. Trimming at V came to 2 bases and at J to 5 bases, leaving 6 bases not matched to a gene. The CDR3 protein is CASSFSGQGDNSPLHF. CDR3 coding DNA: TGCGCCAGCAGCTTCTCCGGACAGGGTGATAATTCACCCCTCCACTTT.

This sequence joins TRBV10-3 and TRBJ2-5; 13 nucleotides line up with TRBD2. With V trimmed by 10 bases and J by 0 bases, 2 bases remained unmatched. In germline, CDR1 is ENHRY, CDR2 SYGVKD. The CDR3 is 14 amino acids. The CDR3 protein is CASGLAGDQETQYF. In DNA form, the CDR3 reads TGTGCCAGCGGACTAGCGGGAGACCAAGAGACCCAGTACTTC.

This sequence joins TRBV7-8 and TRBJ1-5; D uncertain. The CDR3 length is 13 residues. The ends were cut back, 4 bases at V and 5 bases at J, with 9 bases in the middle. The germline V gene encodes CDR1 SGHVS and CDR2 FQNEAQ. CDR3 DNA: TGTGCCAGCAGCTCGCTCTTGGATCAGCCCCAGCATTTT. Its translation is CASSSLLDQPQHF.

V and J are TRBV24-1 and TRBJ2-5, with D perhaps matching TRBD1 or TRBD2 (5 bases each). Germline values: CDR1 KGHDR, CDR2 SFDVKD. The CDR3 is 15 amino acids. The V end was cut by 4 bases, the J end by 3 bases, with 14 bases between. CDR3 nucleotide sequence: TGTGCCACCAGTGAAGAGGGCAGGGTGAAAGAGACCCAGTACTTC. Translated, it gives CATSEEGRVKETQYF.

The chain recombines TRBV9 with TRBJ1-2; D is unresolved. Deletions cut 0 bases from V and 14 bases from J, with 14 bases between. The CDR3 runs 12 residues. Germline assignment: CDR1 SGDLS and CDR2 YYNGEE. The DNA for the CDR3 is TGTGCCAGCAGCGTAGTAGGATTCGATCTAACCTTC. Amino acid sequence: CASSVVGFDLTF. Full variable domain (missing parts from reference TRBV9 and TRBJ1-2): DSGVTQTPKHLITATGQRVTLRCSPRSGDLSVYWYQQSLDQGLQFLIQYYNGEERAKGNILERFSAQQFPDLHSELNLSSLELGDSALYFCASSVVGFDLTFGSGTRLTVV.

This clonotype was seen at least ten times. The rearrangement uses TRBV29-1 and TRBJ2-5; 7 nucleotides line up with TRBD1. Germline V gene sequence: CDR1 SQVTM, CDR2 ANQGSEA. The CDR3 contains 12 residues. After removal of 3 bases from V and 5 bases from J, the junction contained 3 bases not matched to a gene. The CDR3 DNA follows: TGCAGCGTTGAGAGGGGGCGGGAGACCCAGTACTTC. Its protein is CSVERGRETQYF. Supplemented by reference TRBV29-1 and TRBJ2-5, the full variable domain reads SAVISQKPSRDICQRGTSLTIQCQVDSQVTMMFWYRQQPGQSLTLIATANQGSEATYESGFVIDKFPISRPNLTFSTLTVSNMSPEDSSIYLCSVERGRETQYFGPGTRLLVL.

The gene calls are TRBV5-4 and TRBJ1-5; D is uncertain. Deletions cut 3 bases from V and 5 bases from J, with 9 bases between. The germline gives CDR1 SGHNT, CDR2 YYREEE (reference sequence). The CDR3 contains 13 residues. The CDR3 reads CASSSFGHQPQHF. DNA of the CDR3: TGTGCCAGCAGCTCCTTCGGACATCAGCCCCAGCATTTT. Full variable domain (remainder filled in from reference TRBV5-4 and TRBJ1-5): ETGVTQSPTHLIKTRGQQVTLRCSSQSGHNTVSWYQQALGQGPQFIFQYYREEENGRGNFPPRFSGLQFPNYSSELNVNALELDDSALYLCASSSFGHQPQHFGDGTRLSIL.

Ten or more counts support this clonotype. This chain joins TRBV6-6 and TRBJ2-7; the D is unclear. V gave up 5 bases and J gave up 5 bases, with 7 bases separating them. Germline assignment: CDR1 MNHNY and CDR2 SVGAGI (reference sequence). This CDR3 has 11 amino acids. This CDR3 reads CASSHLNEQYF. In nucleotides, the CDR3 is TGTGCCAGCAGTCACCTGAACGAGCAGTACTTC.

The chain combines TRBV12-2 with TRBJ2-3; the table's D call, TRBD2, was not checked against the DNA. TRBV12-2 is classified as a pseudogene. The CDR3 covers 21 residues. Here the CDR3 reads CASRLAQTSGARPSSADTQYF. Written as DNA, the CDR3 is TGTGCAAGTCGCTTAGCGCAGACTAGCGGGGCCAGACCCTCTAGCGCAGATACGCAGTATTTT.

The chain has TRBV29-1 and TRBJ2-1; TRBD2 aligns across 9 bases. The CDR3 consists of 14 residues. The germline V gene encodes CDR1 SQVTM and CDR2 ANQGSEA. Germline trimming cut 2 bases from V and 8 bases from J; bases unmatched to any gene: 7. The CDR3 DNA sequence: TGCAGCGTTGAAAGGGGACTAGCTAGCTATGAGCAGTTCTTC. Translated: CSVERGLASYEQFF.

CDR3 protein: CASSLAPAGEETQYF. The CDR3 DNA reads as TGTGCCAGCAGCTTAGCTCCAGCGGGTGAAGAGACCCAGTACTTC. The chain joins TRBV7-9 to TRBJ2-5; maybe TRBD2 (6 bases). The germline gives CDR1 SEHNR, CDR2 FQNEAQ (reference sequence). The CDR3 consists of 15 residues. Trimming removed 0 bases at V and 3 bases at J, with 11 bases between.

The chain has TRBV11-2 and TRBJ2-5; 10 bases agree with TRBD2. The CDR3 runs 17 residues. In germline, CDR1 is SGHAT, CDR2 FQNNGV. V was clipped by 4 bases and J by 3 bases; unmatched bases: 11. CDR3 in DNA: TGTGCCAGCAGCTCCGCCTCGACTAGCGGGTACAAAGAGACCCAGTACTTC. It translates to CASSSASTSGYKETQYF.

This clonotype has a count of ten or more. The chain links TRBV7-3 to TRBJ2-7; tentatively, D is TRBD2 (6 bases). The V end lost 2 bases, the J end lost 2 bases, and 13 bases lay between the germline ends. CDR1 and CDR2 from the germline V gene are SGHTA and FQGTGA. CDR3 length: 15 amino acids. CDR3 sequence (DNA): TGTGCCAGCAGCTTACGGAGGGGCAGTGCCTACGAGCAGTACTTC. Residues: CASSLRRGSAYEQYF.

The chain is built from TRBV3-1 and TRBJ2-3; D possibly uses TRBD1 or TRBD2 (5 bases each). The CDR3 runs 16 residues. Germline V CDR1 and CDR2: LGHDT, YNNKEL (reference sequence). The V and J ends lost 1 base and 3 bases respectively, with 14 bases between them. The chain's CDR3 is CASSQVRAAGTDTQYF. The CDR3 DNA reads as TGTGCCAGCAGCCAAGTGAGAGCGGCAGGGACAGATACGCAGTATTTT.

This clonotype occurred many times. This chain uses TRBV4-3 with TRBJ2-1; D gene ambiguous. CDR1 and CDR2 from the germline V gene are LGHNA and YSLEER. The CDR3 loop spans 11 amino acids. Trimming pared 1 base from V and 9 bases from J, leaving 4 bases between. CDR3 in amino acids: CASSQGFEQFF. CDR3 sequence (DNA): TGCGCCAGCAGCCAAGGATTTGAGCAGTTCTTC.